The source of this TCR beta chain is a study of tissue T cells after allogeneic stem cell transplantation. The table came from immunoSEQ multiplex PCR; TCRdb's copy has only in-frame clones and leaves some out. The repertoire holds over 8,000 clones, with under 55% as singletons. CDR1 is KGHPV and CDR2 is FQNQEV in the germline V gene (reference sequence). This CDR3 is built from 12 residues. V dropped 6 bases and J dropped 0 bases, with 2 bases sitting between them. Worth noting for this clone: Genes and germline are mouse. The CDR3 end is not reached by the read, which stops 1 residue before it; the germline J gene fills it in.

Stated time point: mouse harvest day 7 after allogeneic transplant. The graft held 10^6 splenic CD5+ T cells and 10^7 T-cell-depleted bone marrow cells. B6 (H2b) cells into BALB/c (H2d) mice; tissues taken at day 7 or 14. The sequence came from a female BALB/c mouse given C57BL/6 T cells with graft-versus-host disease after an allogeneic hematopoietic cell transplant. Sequenced sample: skin. The chain joins TRBV26 to TRBJ1-4; the D is unclear. The sequenced part of the CDR3 DNA is TGTGCCAGCAGGATTTCCAACGAAAGATTATTT. It yields the protein CASRISNERLF. The full-length CDR3 reads as CASRISNERLFF.